These 19 T cell receptor beta chains were all obtained from the same sample, sequenced in a study of T cell responses to AZD1222 COVID-19 vaccine. Sequenced by immunoSEQ multiplex PCR; TCRdb stores in-frame clones only, minus some. This sample yields some 150,000 clones, of which around nine tenths are seen a single time; under 5.5% belongs to the top ten. Sequencing was performed on peripheral blood, taken on day 0 of AZD1222 vaccination. These receptors were obtained from an adult in good health.

The chain links TRBV11-1 to TRBJ2-1, with TRBD1 matching over 7 bases. The CDR3 extends over 14 amino acids. Germline-derived CDR1 and CDR2 are SGHAT and FQDESV (reference sequence). The ends lost 2 bases at V and 3 bases at J; junction bases unmatched: 1. The CDR3 reads CASSLTGDYNEQFF. DNA of the CDR3: TGTGCCAGCAGCTTAACAGGGGACTACAATGAGCAGTTCTTC.

This chain uses TRBV27 with TRBJ1-5, with D hard to call. V lost 8 bases, J lost 0 bases, and 14 bases lay in between. Germline V gives CDR1 MNHEY, CDR2 SMNVEV (reference sequence). This CDR3 comprises 15 residues. The CDR3 DNA reads TGTGCCAGCCCCGCCCCGGACTATAGCAATCAGCCCCAGCATTTT. This sequence encodes CASPAPDYSNQPQHF.

The chain joins TRBV19 to TRBJ2-2; 7 bases fit TRBD1. J lost 4 bases, V lost 5 bases, and 16 bases had no gene match. Per the germline V gene, CDR1 is LNHDA and CDR2 is SQIVND (reference sequence). The CDR3 contains 18 residues. The CDR3 loop is CASSFLSTGAAPTGELFF. As DNA, the CDR3 is TGTGCCAGTAGTTTCCTTTCCACAGGGGCAGCGCCCACCGGGGAGCTGTTTTTT.

The chain carries TRBV4-1 and TRBJ1-4; TRBD1 aligns across 10 bases. J was trimmed by 5 bases and V by 0 bases; bases with no gene match: 3. This CDR3 is built from 16 residues. From germline, CDR1 is MGHRA and CDR2 YSYEKL. The CDR3 sequence: CASSQEGGQGNEKLFF. The CDR3, as DNA: TGCGCCAGCAGCCAAGAAGGGGGACAGGGGAATGAAAAACTGTTTTTT.

The sample holds one count of this clone. This rearrangement joins TRBV13 to TRBJ2-1, with D tentatively TRBD2 (6 bases). Germline V gene data show CDR1 as PRHDT and CDR2 as FYEKMQ (reference sequence). V was shortened by 4 bases and J by 5 bases, with 15 bases between the two germline ends. The CDR3 consists of 15 residues. CDR3 in DNA: TGTGCCAGCAGCTCTCGACTAGTTGGGGACAATGAGCAGTTCTTC. Translated: CASSSRLVGDNEQFF. Complete variable domain (other parts from reference TRBV13 and TRBJ2-1): AAGVIQSPRHLIKEKRETATLKCYPIPRHDTVYWYQQGPGQDPQFLISFYEKMQSDKGSIPDRFSAQQFSDYHSELNMSSLELGDSALYFCASSSRLVGDNEQFFGPGTRLTVL.

The chain has TRBV7-6 and TRBJ2-2; D possibly corresponds to TRBD1 (5 bases). The CDR3 spans 16 residues. Trimming took off 3 bases at V and 1 base at J, with 12 bases between the two ends. In germline, CDR1 is SGHVS, CDR2 FNYEAQ. CDR3 sequence: CASSLVGAQNTGELFF. In DNA form, the CDR3 reads TGTGCCAGCAGCTTGGTAGGGGCGCAGAACACCGGGGAGCTGTTTTTT.

The V and J genes are TRBV5-6 and TRBJ2-7, with 7 bases identical to TRBD1. Germline CDR1 reads SGHDT; CDR2 reads YYEEEE. The CDR3 consists of 13 residues. V shed 3 bases, J shed 5 bases, and the junction held 5 bases outside the gene matches. The CDR3 DNA follows: TGTGCCAGCAGCTGGGGACAGTCCAACGAGCAGTACTTC. Encoded protein: CASSWGQSNEQYF.

V and J are TRBV12-3 or TRBV12-4 and TRBJ1-2; possible D gene TRBD1, 5 bases. CDR3 size: 13 residues. The V and J ends lost 6 bases and 4 bases respectively, with 12 bases between them. The CDR3 DNA sequence: TGTGCCAGCAGCTTCCGGGGGGGCTATGGCTACACCTTC. The encoded protein is CASSFRGGYGYTF.

The J gene is TRBJ2-1, the V gene TRBV3-1 (or the pseudogene TRBV3-2); 9 nucleotides align to TRBD2. CDR1 is LGHDT and CDR2 is YNNKEL in the germline V gene (reference sequence). Losses at the gene ends were 4 bases for V and 7 bases for J; bases not matched to a gene: 2. This CDR3 is 13 amino acids long. For the CDR3, the DNA is TGTGCCAGCAGCCCGGGACTAGCAAATGAGCAGTTCTTC. Its protein is CASSPGLANEQFF.

V is TRBV24-1 and J is TRBJ2-1, with a tentative D call TRBD1 (6 bases). From germline, CDR1 is KGHDR and CDR2 SFDVKD. The CDR3 consists of 17 residues. Trimming took 5 bases from V and 0 from J, leaving 16 bases between them. CDR3 sequence reads: CATSGSGRGSSYNEQFF. Written as DNA, the CDR3 is TGTGCCACCAGTGGTTCGGGTAGGGGGAGCTCCTACAATGAGCAGTTCTTC.

The chain employs TRBV7-2 and TRBJ1-5; maybe TRBD1 (6 bases). Germline CDR1 reads SGHTA; CDR2 reads FQGNSA. Trimming removed 0 bases at V and 6 bases at J, with 24 bases between. The CDR3 covers 19 residues. CDR3 DNA sequence: TGTGCCAGCAGCTTAGCGCCGAGGGCCGGAATAGGGGGGGGTCAGCCCCAGCATTTT. This translates into CASSLAPRAGIGGGQPQHF. The full variable domain, with the rest looked up from reference TRBV7-2 and TRBJ1-5, is GAGVSQSPSNKVTEKGKDVELRCDPISGHTALYWYRQSLGQGLEFLIYFQGNSAPDKSGLPSDRFSAERTGGSVSTLTIQRTQQEDSAVYLCASSLAPRAGIGGGQPQHFGDGTRLSIL.

This chain links TRBV4-3 with TRBJ2-1; 10 nucleotides match TRBD2. CDR1 is LGHNA and CDR2 is YSLEER in the germline V gene. The J segment lost 2 bases and the V segment lost 5 bases, leaving 6 bases of the junction unmatched. The CDR3 is 16 amino acids. For the CDR3, the DNA is TGCGCCAGCAGCTCTCTAAGCGGGAGGGCCTACAATGAGCAGTTCTTC. This codes for CASSSLSGRAYNEQFF.

CDR3 sequence: CASSAPGQGDEQYF. The CDR3 DNA follows: TGTGCCAGCAGTGCTCCGGGACAGGGCGACGAGCAGTACTTC. The chain recombines TRBV28 with TRBJ2-7; TRBD1 aligns across 9 bases. Germline V gives CDR1 MDHEN, CDR2 SYDVKM. Trimming removed 5 bases from V and 5 bases from J; junction bases left unmatched: 7. The CDR3 runs to 14 residues.

This chain uses TRBV28 with TRBJ2-3; 14 positions agree with TRBD2. With V trimmed by 4 bases and J by 5 bases, 5 bases remained unmatched. Per germline, CDR1 MDHEN and CDR2 SYDVKM. The CDR3 covers 16 residues. CDR3 coding DNA: TGTGCCAGCAGTTCGGGACTAGCGGGAGCGGGAGATACGCAGTATTTT. The encoded protein is CASSSGLAGAGDTQYF.

V is TRBV7-8 and J is TRBJ2-5; D assignment may be TRBD1 or TRBD2 (5 bases each). CDR1 SGHVS and CDR2 FQNEAQ come from the germline V gene. CDR3 length equals 14 residues. V was clipped by 5 bases and J by 4 bases, with 14 bases between them. CDR3 sequence reads: CASSPGLGGETQYF. In DNA form, the CDR3 reads TGTGCCAGCAGCCCGGGTCTTGGGGGAGAGACCCAGTACTTC.

The gene calls are TRBV14 and TRBJ2-7; D gene unclear. V was pared by 0 bases and J by 1 base, with 7 bases between. This CDR3 has 14 amino acids. Per the germline V gene, CDR1 is SGHDN and CDR2 is FVKESK. CDR3 amino acids: CASSQDGGSYEQYF. CDR3 in DNA: TGTGCCAGCAGCCAAGATGGTGGTTCCTACGAGCAGTACTTC.

The chain combines TRBV25-1 with TRBJ2-7, with D possibly being TRBD1 (5 bases). This CDR3 comprises 13 residues. The V gene lost 4 bases and the J gene lost 5 bases, with 12 bases spanning the gap. The germline CDR1 and CDR2 sequences are MGHDK and SYGVNS. CDR3 loop: CASSAGIGNEQYF. For the CDR3, the DNA is TGTGCCAGCAGTGCAGGGATAGGAAACGAGCAGTACTTC.

J is TRBJ1-1 and V is TRBV7-2; D remains unclear. This CDR3 is built from 13 residues. Germline CDR1 reads SGHTA; CDR2 reads FQGNSA. V was pared by 4 bases and J by 6 bases, with 12 bases between. CDR3 protein: CASSSSRTSEAFF. As DNA, the CDR3 is TGTGCCAGCAGCTCATCGCGAACCTCTGAAGCTTTCTTT.

The chain has TRBV7-9 and TRBJ2-1, with 11 nucleotides matching TRBD2. The junction had 13 bases not matched to a gene; V was cut back by 5 bases and J by 1 base. The CDR3 is made up of 19 amino acids. Germline lookup yields CDR1 SEHNR and CDR2 FQNEAQ (reference sequence). The CDR3, as DNA: TGTGCCAGCAGCGCCTTAACACTTGGGACTAGCGGTTCCTACAATGAGCAGTTCTTC. Protein product: CASSALTLGTSGSYNEQFF.